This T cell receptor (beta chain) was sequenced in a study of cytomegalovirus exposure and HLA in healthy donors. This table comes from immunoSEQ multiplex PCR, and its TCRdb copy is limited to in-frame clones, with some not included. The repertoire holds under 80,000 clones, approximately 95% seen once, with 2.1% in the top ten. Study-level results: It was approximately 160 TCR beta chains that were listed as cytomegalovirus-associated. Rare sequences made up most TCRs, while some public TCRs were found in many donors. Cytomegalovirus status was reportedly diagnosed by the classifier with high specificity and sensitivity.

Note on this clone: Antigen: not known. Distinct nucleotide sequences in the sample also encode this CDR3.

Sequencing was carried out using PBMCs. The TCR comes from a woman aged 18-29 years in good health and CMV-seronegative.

The CDR3 DNA sequence: TGCAGCGTTGAGTCGTCGAACACCGGGGAGCTGTTTTTT. Amino acid sequence: CSVESSNTGELFF. The chain joins TRBV29-1 to TRBJ2-2, with unresolved D. This CDR3 is built from 13 residues. Germline V lookup: CDR1 SQVTM, CDR2 ANQGSEA. V lost 3 bases, J lost 0 bases, and 5 bases lay in between.